This T cell receptor beta chain is from a study of T cell responses to AZD1222 COVID-19 vaccine. TCRdb's copy holds only in-frame clones and misses some; the assay was immunoSEQ multiplex PCR. The sample records around 120,000 clones, about 93% being singletons. Germline CDR1 and CDR2: SGHTS and YDEGEE. CDR3 length: 16 amino acids. V dropped 1 base and J dropped 7 bases, with 18 bases sitting between them. Whole-study results and caveats: AZD1222 recipients seropositive at baseline numbered only six or seven. When two AZD1222 doses had been given, Spike-specific TCR breadth and depth rose.

Points on this clone: Its antigen remains unknown.

V is TRBV5-8 and J is TRBJ1-5; perhaps TRBD1 as D (5 bases). The source of this sequence is an adult who received the AZD1222 COVID-19 vaccine. This specimen was peripheral blood, taken 28 days after the second AZD1222 dose. CDR3 coding DNA: TGTGCCAGCAGCTTGAAGTTAGGGCCAGGGCGACAGCCCCAGCATTTT. It translates to CASSLKLGPGRQPQHF.